There are a few counts of the clone carrying this T cell receptor beta chain. The data belong to a study of cytomegalovirus exposure and HLA in healthy donors. CDR3 length equals 17 residues. PCR used 60 Vbeta primers and 13 Jbeta primers. Profiled with immunoSEQ multiplex PCR; TCRdb holds only in-frame clones, not every one. The sample contains fewer than 200,000 clones, approximately 80% of which appear only once. This clonotype was obtained from a woman aged 45-65 years in good health and CMV-seropositive. Sample: PBMCs. The chain is built from TRBV21-1 and TRBJ1-5; TRBD1, the D gene given by the table, was not confirmed from the DNA. TRBV21-1 is reported as a pseudogene. The CDR3 DNA is TGTGCCAGCACCTTGACAAGAGACAGGGCAGTCGGTCAGCCCCAGCATTTT. This codes for CASTLTRDRAVGQPQHF.